Below are 26 T cell receptor beta chains sequenced from a single sample in a study of siplizumab effects on memory and regulatory T cells. TCRdb's table, derived via immunoSEQ multiplex PCR, lists solely in-frame clones and lacks some. The top ten hold less than 1.1% of the sample, which has about 56,000 clones, around 98% seen once. The sequencing input was naive CD8+ T cells sorted from blood. Receptors originate from a human donor in good health.

The chain has TRBV27 and TRBJ2-1, with TRBD2 matching 13 bases. Germline CDR1 is MNHEY and CDR2 is SMNVEV (reference sequence). This CDR3 is 17 amino acids long. V was pared by 1 base and J by 7 bases, with 7 bases of the junction left unmatched. CDR3 sequence: CASSLFPGLAGENEQFF. The DNA for the CDR3 is TGTGCCAGCAGTTTATTCCCCGGACTAGCGGGAGAAAATGAGCAGTTCTTC.

The chain carries TRBV7-2 and TRBJ2-7; 10 bases agree with TRBD2. Germline trimming cut 1 base from V and 4 bases from J; bases unmatched to any gene: 1. CDR1 and CDR2 from the germline V gene are SGHTA and FQGNSA. The CDR3 is 14 residues long. In DNA form, the CDR3 reads TGTGCCAGCAGCTTAGAGACTAGCGGGTACGAGCAGTACTTC. Protein sequence: CASSLETSGYEQYF.

DNA of the CDR3: TGCAGCGTTCGCGGCACAGTTGTTTACCAAGAGACCCAGTACTTC. Protein product: CSVRGTVVYQETQYF. The chain carries TRBV29-1 and TRBJ2-5, with D uncertain. Looked up from germline, CDR1 is SQVTM and CDR2 is ANQGSEA. This CDR3 has 15 residues. Trimming took 5 bases from V and 0 from J, leaving 16 bases between them.

This clone was seen a single time. The CDR3 nucleotides read TGTGCCTGGAGTGTCCAGGGGGCAAATGAGCAGTTCTTC. Protein: CAWSVQGANEQFF. The chain couples TRBV30 to TRBJ2-1, with 8 nucleotides matching TRBD1. The CDR3 sequence is 13 residues long. Per the germline V gene, CDR1 is GTSNPN and CDR2 is SVGIG (reference sequence). With V trimmed by 0 bases and J by 7 bases, 2 bases remained unmatched.

This clone was picked up one time. This rearrangement joins TRBV7-8 to TRBJ1-1, with unresolved D. The CDR3 is made up of 13 amino acids. CDR1 is SGHVS and CDR2 is FQNEAQ in the germline V gene. V lost 4 bases and J lost 0, with 6 bases in between. The chain's CDR3 is CASSSTLNTEAFF. The DNA of the CDR3 is TGTGCCAGCAGCTCTACTTTGAACACTGAAGCTTTCTTT.

This chain uses TRBV9 with TRBJ1-5, with D uncertain. The CDR3 length is 12 residues. V lost 4 bases to trimming and J lost 2 bases, with 4 bases between them. Germline values: CDR1 SGDLS, CDR2 YYNGEE. CDR3 in DNA: TGTGCCAGCAGCAGGGGCAATCAGCCCCAGCATTTT. The encoded protein is CASSRGNQPQHF.

The chain couples TRBV7-9 to TRBJ2-2; 7 bases are a match to TRBD2. The germline gives CDR1 SEHNR, CDR2 FQNEAQ (reference sequence). V was clipped by 2 bases and J by 0 bases; unmatched bases: 9. CDR3 length: 18 residues. CDR3 DNA sequence: TGTGCCAGCAGCTTAAATTCCCTACTAGCGTCGAACACCGGGGAGCTGTTTTTT. Protein product: CASSLNSLLASNTGELFF. Full variable domain (missing parts from reference TRBV7-9 and TRBJ2-2): DTGVSQNPRHKITKRGQNVTFRCDPISEHNRLYWYRQTLGQGPEFLTYFQNEAQLEKSRLLSDRFSAERPKGSFSTLEIQRTEQGDSAMYLCASSLNSLLASNTGELFFGEGSRLTVL.

The chain has TRBV27 and TRBJ1-4, with D perhaps TRBD1 (5 bases). This CDR3 comprises 12 residues. The V end lost 6 bases, the J end lost 10 bases, and 12 bases lay between the germline ends. CDR1 MNHEY and CDR2 SMNVEV come from the germline V gene (reference sequence). The CDR3 here is CASRPRGGKLFF. DNA for the CDR3: TGTGCCAGCAGACCACGGGGGGGAAAACTGTTTTTT.

V is TRBV7-9 and J is TRBJ2-1; the match to TRBD1 covers 8 bases. The CDR3 runs 16 residues. The trim removed 7 bases at V and 5 bases at J, leaving 13 bases unmatched. The V gene's germline CDR1 is SEHNR and CDR2 FQNEAQ (reference sequence). CDR3 coding DNA: TGTGCCAGCACCCCGGGACAGGTGGGGAGGAACAATGAGCAGTTCTTC. This encodes CASTPGQVGRNNEQFF.

This clone has just one count. The V gene is TRBV7-8, the J gene TRBJ2-3, with D hard to call. The germline CDR1 and CDR2 sequences are SGHVS and FQNEAQ. The CDR3 is 12 residues long. Deletions cut 6 bases from V and 3 bases from J, with 7 bases between. In DNA form, the CDR3 reads TGTGCCAGCAGGACAAGGACAGATACGCAGTATTTT. Protein: CASRTRTDTQYF. Based on the CDR3 plus reference TRBV7-8 and TRBJ2-3, the full variable domain is GAGVSQSPRYKVAKRGQDVALRCDPISGHVSLFWYQQALGQGPEFLTYFQNEAQLDKSGLPSDRFFAERPEGSVSTLKIQRTQQEDSAVYLCASRTRTDTQYFGPGTRLTVL.

This chain links TRBV5-1 with TRBJ1-2; D is perhaps TRBD1 (5 bases). Trimming stripped 7 bases from V and 3 bases from J, with 19 bases between. This CDR3 region has 15 residues. Germline V lookup: CDR1 SGHRS, CDR2 YFSETQ. The CDR3 loop reads CASAYEGPAYYGYTF. Written as DNA, the CDR3 is TGCGCCAGCGCATACGAGGGGCCTGCCTACTATGGCTACACCTTC.

V is TRBV27 and J is TRBJ2-1; 9 bases are a match to TRBD2. V trimming: 3 bases; J trimming: 7 bases; junction bases outside the gene matches: 7. CDR3 length: 15 amino acids. CDR1 is MNHEY, CDR2 SMNVEV, per germline (reference sequence). For the CDR3, the DNA is TGTGCCAGCAGTTTGTTAGCGGGAGTGGGGAATGAGCAGTTCTTC. Encoded protein: CASSLLAGVGNEQFF.

For the CDR3, the DNA is TGTGCCAGCAGCTTGTGGCTCCCGACTCAGGCAGGGGAGACCCAGTACTTC. It is translated as CASSLWLPTQAGETQYF. V usage is TRBV5-6 and J usage is TRBJ2-5; possibly TRBD1 for D (5 bases). Trimming stripped 1 base from V and 5 bases from J, with 21 bases between. This CDR3 has 17 amino acids. CDR1 SGHDT and CDR2 YYEEEE come from the germline V gene.

In DNA, the CDR3 is TGTGCCAGCAGTGAGATGCTAGAAAAAGAGACCCAGTACTTC. It specifies CASSEMLEKETQYF. The chain couples TRBV25-1 to TRBJ2-5, with D hard to call. Per germline, CDR1 MGHDK and CDR2 SYGVNS. This CDR3 region has 14 residues. V gave up 3 bases and J gave up 3 bases, with 11 bases separating them.

This rearrangement joins TRBV11-1 to TRBJ2-7; D gene uncertain. Germline assignment: CDR1 SGHAT and CDR2 FQDESV (reference sequence). This CDR3 is built from 15 residues. The V gene lost 7 bases and the J gene lost 0 bases, with 16 bases spanning the gap. The CDR3 is CASTSVEQSSYEQYF. The CDR3 DNA reads as TGTGCCAGCACCTCAGTCGAACAAAGCTCCTACGAGCAGTACTTC.

In the case of this clone: The same CDR3 also results from other DNA sequences found in this sample. The chain employs TRBV5-1 and TRBJ1-5; no firm D call. Trimming cost V 0 bases and J 4 bases, with 5 bases left between them. CDR1 is SGHRS and CDR2 is YFSETQ in the germline V gene. CDR3 size: 13 residues. The CDR3: CASSLASNQPQHF. In DNA, the CDR3 is TGCGCCAGCAGCTTGGCTTCTAATCAGCCCCAGCATTTT.

The CDR3 region is CASSVFVRTSGRAKGSYNEQFF. CDR3 sequence (DNA): TGCGCCAGCAGCGTCTTCGTCCGGACTAGCGGGAGGGCCAAGGGGTCCTACAATGAGCAGTTCTTC. The genes are TRBV10-2 and TRBJ2-1; TRBD2 aligns across 15 bases. V lost 6 bases and J lost 1; bases outside the gene matches: 19. The CDR3 is made up of 22 amino acids. Per the germline V gene, CDR1 is WSHSY and CDR2 is SAAADI.

The CDR3 DNA reads as TGTGCCAGCAGCAAAGCGCTAACGGGGGGTGAGCAGTACTTC. Residues: CASSKALTGGEQYF. This chain connects TRBV21-1 to TRBJ2-7; TRBD2 is taken as the D call from the table, unchecked against the DNA. TRBV21-1 is reported as a pseudogene. The CDR3 extends over 14 amino acids.

The rearrangement joins TRBV11-2 to TRBJ2-1, with D maybe TRBD1 (6 bases). This CDR3 is 14 amino acids long. The ends were cut back, 2 bases at V and 7 bases at J, with 12 bases in the middle. CDR1 SGHAT and CDR2 FQNNGV come from the germline V gene. Here the CDR3 DNA reads TGTGCCAGCAGCTTATGGGGGCTCGGGAATGAGCAGTTCTTC. Translation: CASSLWGLGNEQFF.

A single count supports this clone. The chain joins TRBV6-5 to TRBJ1-1; D unresolved. The CDR3 is 12 amino acids. From germline, CDR1 is MNHEY and CDR2 SVGAGI. V was cut by 7 bases and J by 1 base, with 7 bases left in between. The DNA of the CDR3 is TGTGCCAGCAAGAAGTCGAACACTGAAGCTTTCTTT. This sequence encodes CASKKSNTEAFF.

In this sample, this clone turned up once. The V gene is TRBV6-6, the J gene TRBJ2-2, with TRBD1 matching 7 bases. Trimming took 6 bases from V and 6 from J; bases not matched to a gene: 1. Germline V lookup: CDR1 MNHNY, CDR2 SVGAGI (reference sequence). CDR3 length: 12 residues. CDR3 coding DNA: TGTGCCAGCAGCGGACAGGCCGGGGAGCTGTTTTTT. Translation gives CASSGQAGELFF.

This clone was detected once. CDR3 bases: TGTGCCAGCAGCCCAGGTGGCAGGGCCCACGAGCAGTACTTC. Its translation: CASSPGGRAHEQYF. J is TRBJ2-7 and V is TRBV7-9; possibly TRBD1 for D (5 bases). The CDR3 spans 14 residues. Per the germline V gene, CDR1 is SEHNR and CDR2 is FQNEAQ (reference sequence). Trimming took 5 bases from V and 5 from J, leaving 16 bases between them.

The chain carries TRBV28 and TRBJ1-5; no clear D gene. The germline V and J ends were trimmed by 6 bases and 4 bases, with 10 bases remaining between them. This CDR3 region has 13 residues. Germline assignment: CDR1 MDHEN and CDR2 SYDVKM. CDR3 sequence (DNA): TGTGCCAGCAGAGGTGTCGGGAATCAGCCCCAGCATTTT. Residues: CASRGVGNQPQHF.

The genes are TRBV5-5 and TRBJ1-6; 7 bases line up with TRBD1. This CDR3 region has 14 residues. Germline-derived CDR1 and CDR2 are SGHKS and YYEKEE (reference sequence). The V segment lost 1 base and the J segment 10 bases; nucleotides outside the gene matches: 5. The CDR3 DNA reads as TGTGCCAGCAGCTTGTTGCAGGGGGGATCACCCCTCCACTTT. This gives the protein CASSLLQGGSPLHF.

This chain connects TRBV4-1 to TRBJ1-5; D gene unclear. Trimming stripped 1 base from V and 2 bases from J, with 9 bases between. The CDR3 runs 15 residues. Germline values: CDR1 MGHRA, CDR2 YSYEKL. The CDR3: CASSQVPGGNQPQHF. DNA for the CDR3: TGCGCCAGCAGCCAAGTTCCCGGGGGCAATCAGCCCCAGCATTTT.

The chain employs TRBV30 and TRBJ1-2; TRBD1 might be the D (6 bases). CDR3 length: 14 residues. Trimming shortened V by 2 bases and J by 2 bases, and 12 bases separated the two germline ends. Germline CDR1 GTSNPN, CDR2 SVGIG (reference sequence). In DNA form, the CDR3 reads TGTGCCTGGAGTTTACCGGGACACAACTATGGCTACACCTTC. Translation gives CAWSLPGHNYGYTF.